This TCR beta chain is from a study of response to subunit inactivated influenza vaccine. In regard to this clonotype: Antigen unknown.

Study findings and constraints: Every seasonal influenza vaccination brings in few new T cells, the authors suggested.

TCRdb passed the RT-PCR reads through MiXCR, listing each CDR3 protein once. The sample has about 500,000 distinct CDR3 sequences, 16% seen once. V lost 1 base, J lost 10 bases, and 20 bases lay in between. Looked up from germline, CDR1 is LGHNA and CDR2 is YSLEER. This CDR3 spans 16 amino acids. The chain links TRBV4-3 to TRBJ2-1, with D possibly TRBD2 on 7 matching bases. The receptor comes from a man between 45 and 75 years old who received an inactivated influenza vaccine. The sample consisted of CD4+ T cells sorted from PBMCs, taken less than 30 months after vaccination. CDR3 nucleotide sequence: TGCGCCAGCAGCCAAGGAGGGGGGGGCCTTACGAGAGAGCAGTTCTTC. It encodes CASSQGGGGLTREQFF.